This passage covers 11 T cell receptor beta chains from one sample sequenced in a study of molecular identifiers for immune sequencing clone quantification (dated by TCRdb to between 2017 and 2018). The library was built by means of PCR. TCRdb names Illumina HiSeq 4000 as the instrument used. TCRdb reanalyzed the raw reads on its own, using fastp at Q25 for trimming and MiXCR for clone calling, and kept in-frame beta chains. A single entry per CDR3 protein holds the most common genes and DNA from its merged rows. Counted in this sample were some 320,000 distinct CDR3 sequences; around 21% of them appeared once. The ten largest clones capture approximately 0.8% of the sample. Sequenced sample: naive CD8+ T cells from blood, with Jurkat cell RNA spiked in. Reading the label with the study, this specimen's cell subset or site is: FACS-sorted CD8+CD4-CCR7+CD45RA+ naive T cells. The receptors stem from a human donor in good health. Some libraries in this study had Jurkat cell RNA spiked in.

The gene calls are TRBV19 and TRBJ2-1; tentative D call: TRBD2 (7 bases). Looked up from germline, CDR1 is LNHDA and CDR2 is SQIVND (reference sequence). The CDR3 runs 12 residues. Trimming took off 9 bases at V and 5 bases at J, with 11 bases between the two ends. The CDR3 nucleotides are TGTGCCAGCGGCGGGGGCCACAATGAGCAGTTCTTC. This gives the protein CASGGGHNEQFF.

With respect to this clonotype: A much larger clonotype is one base distant, so this may be a read error. V gene TRBV7-2 combines with J gene TRBJ1-1; perhaps TRBD1 as D (5 bases). There are 14 residues in the CDR3. Germline CDR1 is SGHTA and CDR2 is FQGNSA. The CDR3 region is CASSEIRGEAEASF. Here the CDR3 DNA reads TGTGCCAGCAGCGAAATACGGGGCGAGGCTGAAGCTTCCTTT.

On this clonotype: A much larger clone differs from this one at a single base, so this may be a read error. This rearrangement joins TRBV6-6 to TRBJ1-5; a possible D gene is TRBD1 (6 bases). Germline V gene sequence: CDR1 MNHNY, CDR2 SVGAGI (reference sequence). The CDR3 is 17 residues long. Trimming stripped 6 bases from V and 0 bases from J, with 18 bases between. The CDR3 coding sequence is TGTGCCAGCAGCTATCAGGGGAGCCCTTATAGCAATCAGCCCCAGCATTTT. Translated, it gives CASSYQGSPYSNQPQHF.

Worth noting for this clonotype: Being one base from a much bigger clone, this may be a read error. DNA for the CDR3: TGTGCCAGCGGTTTTGAGCCCCAGCATTTT. It translates to CASGFEPQHF. The chain has TRBV6-6 and TRBJ1-5, with D unclear. There are 10 residues in the CDR3. Trimming took 8 bases from V and 8 from J, leaving 7 bases between them. Per germline, CDR1 MNHNY and CDR2 SVGAGI (reference sequence).

This rearrangement joins TRBV9 to TRBJ2-3; tentative D call: TRBD2 (6 bases). This CDR3 is built from 16 residues. Germline values: CDR1 SGDLS, CDR2 YYNGEE. The V gene lost 4 bases and the J gene lost 6 bases, with 21 bases spanning the gap. CDR3 loop: CASSHGGGRPEDTQYF. The CDR3 DNA is TGTGCCAGCAGCCACGGGGGTGGCCGGCCCGAGGATACGCAGTATTTT.

In this sample, this clonotype turned up many times. This rearrangement joins TRBV30 to TRBJ1-4, with a tentative D call TRBD1 (5 bases). V lost 4 bases to trimming and J lost 8 bases, with 11 bases between them. Per the germline V gene, CDR1 is GTSNPN and CDR2 is SVGIG (reference sequence). The CDR3 has 12 amino acids. CDR3 amino acids: CAWKGGGEKLFF. For the CDR3, the DNA is TGTGCCTGGAAAGGCGGGGGGGAAAAACTGTTTTTT.

This clonotype was picked up a small number of times. CDR3 nucleotides: TGTGCCAGCAGTTACCAACCCGGGACAGGACCTTCTCGGAACACTGAAGAAGCTTTCTTT. It translates to CASSYQPGTGPSRNTEEAFF. V is TRBV6-2 or TRBV6-3 and J is TRBJ1-1, with TRBD1 matching over 8 bases. The length of the CDR3 is 20 residues. The germline gives CDR1 MNHEY, CDR2 SVGEGT. Trimming cost V 2 bases and J 8 bases; bases outside gene matches: 25.

This clonotype was seen ten or more times. The chain recombines TRBV11-2 with TRBJ2-1; 8 bases map to TRBD1. Germline trimming cut 2 bases from V and 7 bases from J; bases unmatched to any gene: 7. Germline V gene lookup returns CDR1 SGHAT and CDR2 FQNNGV. The CDR3 sequence is 15 residues long. The CDR3 nucleotides read TGTGCCAGCAGCTTAATACAGGGGGGCTGGAATGAGCAGTTCTTC. Translating gives CASSLIQGGWNEQFF.

This clonotype was found a few times. The rearrangement links TRBV3-1 to TRBJ2-7; D could derive from TRBD1 or TRBD2 (5 bases each). The CDR3 has 16 amino acids. Trimming removed 6 bases from V and 3 bases from J, with 21 bases in between. Germline CDR1 LGHDT, CDR2 YNNKEL (reference sequence). The CDR3 loop reads CASRASGSSWGYEQYF. The DNA of the CDR3 is TGTGCCAGCAGGGCCTCAGGGAGCTCCTGGGGCTACGAGCAGTACTTC.

This clonotype was counted only a few times. The rearrangement links TRBV5-4 to TRBJ2-7, with D possibly TRBD2 on 6 matching bases. The CDR3 is made up of 14 amino acids. CDR1 is SGHNT and CDR2 is YYREEE in the germline V gene (reference sequence). Trimming shortened V by 7 bases and J by 3 bases, and 17 bases separated the two germline ends. The CDR3, as DNA: TGTGCCAGCTCCGCTGATATCGGGGGCTACGAGCAGTACTTC. Translated, it gives CASSADIGGYEQYF. The entire variable domain, with the rest obtained from reference TRBV5-4 and TRBJ2-7, is as follows: ETGVTQSPTHLIKTRGQQVTLRCSSQSGHNTVSWYQQALGQGPQFIFQYYREEENGRGNFPPRFSGLQFPNYSSELNVNALELDDSALYLCASSADIGGYEQYFGPGTRLTVT.

The chain is built from TRBV10-2 and TRBJ1-6; 8 bases agree with TRBD1. V was pared by 6 bases and J by 2 bases, with 9 bases of the junction left unmatched. The CDR3 is 17 amino acids. Germline CDR1 reads WSHSY; CDR2 reads SAAADI. This chain's CDR3 is CASSHGQGGTYNSPLHF. The CDR3 region has the DNA TGCGCCAGCAGCCACGGACAGGGAGGCACCTATAATTCACCCCTCCACTTT.